The rows below give T cell receptor beta chains drawn from one sample of a study of early T cells in non-severe SARS-CoV-2 infection. TCRdb independently ran MiXCR on the 5' RACE reads; one entry per CDR3 protein. In the table there are about 64,000 distinct CDR3 sequences, around 21% of which are singletons. The sample was whole blood, taken at baseline. Source of these receptors: an adult who was a healthcare worker with PCR-confirmed SARS-CoV-2 infection or an uninfected control (not recorded which). The CDR3 runs from the conserved cysteine through the conserved F or W. Each record gives: V gene, J gene, clone size, D gene, CDR3 length, CDR3 DNA, CDR3 protein. A D gene is named only where the DNA matches it firmly. Only part of the rows carry a size: once, few, many, or a class if the clone is expanded.

v_gene: TRBV29-1
j_gene: TRBJ1-2
abundance: .
d_gene: .
len: 13
CDR3nt: TGCAGCGTTGTGGCCAGCTCTAACTATGGCTACACCTTC
CDR3aa: CSVVASSNYGYTF

v_gene: TRBV19
j_gene: TRBJ1-1
abundance: .
d_gene: .
len: 16
CDR3nt: TGTGCCAGTAGTATACTCCCCGGGACGGTGAACACTGAAGCTTTCTTT
CDR3aa: CASSILPGTVNTEAFF

v_gene: TRBV6-2/TRBV6-3
j_gene: TRBJ2-5
abundance: .
d_gene: TRBD1
len: 16
CDR3nt: TGTGCCAGCAGGGGAGCCGGGACAGGCTCTGAGGAGACCCAGTACTTC
CDR3aa: CASRGAGTGSEETQYF

v_gene: TRBV12-3/TRBV12-4
j_gene: TRBJ1-1
abundance: few
d_gene: .
len: 12
CDR3nt: TGTGCCAGCAGTATGAGTGAGGCTGAAGCTTTCTTT
CDR3aa: CASSMSEAEAFF

v_gene: TRBV2
j_gene: TRBJ2-3
abundance: few
d_gene: TRBD1
len: 16
CDR3nt: TGTGCCAGCAGGCTTCGGACAGGGGGATTTGCAGATACGCAGTATTTT
CDR3aa: CASRLRTGGFADTQYF

v_gene: TRBV12-3/TRBV12-4
j_gene: TRBJ1-1
abundance: .
d_gene: TRBD1
len: 12
CDR3nt: TGTGCCAGCAGGGGGACAGGCTCTGAAGCTTTCTTT
CDR3aa: CASRGTGSEAFF

v_gene: TRBV5-1
j_gene: TRBJ2-3
abundance: few
d_gene: .
len: 14
CDR3nt: TGCGCCAGCAGCCCCCCGGACGTTGCAGATACGCAGTATTTT
CDR3aa: CASSPPDVADTQYF

v_gene: TRBV4-1
j_gene: TRBJ1-1
abundance: .
d_gene: .
len: 17
CDR3nt: TGCGCCAGCCGAGCTGAGGGTACTCCAGTGGGAAACGCTGAAGCTTTCTTT
CDR3aa: CASRAEGTPVGNAEAFF

v_gene: TRBV5-4
j_gene: TRBJ1-6
abundance: .
d_gene: TRBD1
len: 12
CDR3nt: TGTGCCAGCAGCGGGACAGATTCACCCCTCCACTTT
CDR3aa: CASSGTDSPLHF

v_gene: TRBV12-3/TRBV12-4
j_gene: TRBJ1-1
abundance: few
d_gene: .
len: 13
CDR3nt: TGTGCCAGCAGTCTAGGGGGGGGCTTCGAAGCTTTCTTT
CDR3aa: CASSLGGGFEAFF

v_gene: TRBV24-1
j_gene: TRBJ2-1
abundance: few
d_gene: .
len: 15
CDR3nt: TGTGCCACCAGTGATTCACAGGGACCCTACAATGAGCAGTTCTTC
CDR3aa: CATSDSQGPYNEQFF

v_gene: TRBV12-3/TRBV12-4
j_gene: TRBJ2-6
abundance: few
d_gene: .
len: 17
CDR3nt: TGTGCCAGCAGCCCCGGGCCGGCAAATAGTGGGGCCAACGTCCTGACTTTC
CDR3aa: CASSPGPANSGANVLTF

v_gene: TRBV5-1
j_gene: TRBJ1-5
abundance: .
d_gene: .
len: 13
CDR3nt: TGCGCCAGCAGCTTGGTGTCCGGCCAGCCCCAGCATTTT
CDR3aa: CASSLVSGQPQHF

v_gene: TRBV7-6
j_gene: TRBJ2-4
abundance: few
d_gene: TRBD2
len: 14
CDR3nt: TGTGCCAGCAGCCCTAGCGGGGGGACCGACATTCAGTACTTC
CDR3aa: CASSPSGGTDIQYF

v_gene: TRBV12-3/TRBV12-4
j_gene: TRBJ2-5
abundance: .
d_gene: .
len: 14
CDR3nt: TGTGCCAGCAGTACGGCTAGGACGGCGGAGACCCAGTACTTC
CDR3aa: CASSTARTAETQYF

v_gene: TRBV7-3
j_gene: TRBJ2-4
abundance: few
d_gene: TRBD2
len: 13
CDR3nt: TGTGCCAGCAGCTTAGAGGCGGGAGGGAAGCAGTACTTC
CDR3aa: CASSLEAGGKQYF

v_gene: TRBV9
j_gene: TRBJ2-1
abundance: few
d_gene: TRBD1
len: 15
CDR3nt: TGTGCCAGCAGCGTAAATTCGGGACAGGGAAGTGAGCAGTTCTTC
CDR3aa: CASSVNSGQGSEQFF

v_gene: TRBV7-3
j_gene: TRBJ2-4
abundance: .
d_gene: .
len: 14
CDR3nt: TGTGCCAGCAGCCTCCGGGGCAGGGGCAACATTCAGTACTTC
CDR3aa: CASSLRGRGNIQYF

v_gene: TRBV7-7
j_gene: TRBJ2-7
abundance: .
d_gene: TRBD1
len: 16
CDR3nt: TGTGCCAGCAGTCCAAGGCCCGGGACAGACTATTACGAGCAGTACTTC
CDR3aa: CASSPRPGTDYYEQYF

v_gene: TRBV18
j_gene: TRBJ1-2
abundance: .
d_gene: .
len: 16
CDR3nt: TGTGCCAGCTCACCATTGGGACACCAGACGAGCTATGGCTACACCTTC
CDR3aa: CASSPLGHQTSYGYTF

v_gene: TRBV5-1
j_gene: TRBJ2-5
abundance: .
d_gene: .
len: 14
CDR3nt: TGCGCCAGCAGTCCCGATCGGCCCCAAGAGACCCAGTACTTC
CDR3aa: CASSPDRPQETQYF

v_gene: TRBV10-2
j_gene: TRBJ1-1
abundance: few
d_gene: .
len: 12
CDR3nt: TGCGCCAGCAGTGTGCGAGGGGCTGAAGCTTTCTTT
CDR3aa: CASSVRGAEAFF

v_gene: TRBV30
j_gene: TRBJ1-3
abundance: few
d_gene: .
len: 15
CDR3nt: TGTGCCTGGAGTGTTACAGGTCCCATCGGAAACACCATATATTTT
CDR3aa: CAWSVTGPIGNTIYF

v_gene: TRBV13
j_gene: TRBJ2-1
abundance: few
d_gene: .
len: 13
CDR3nt: TGTGCCAGCAGCCGAACTACCTACAATGAGCAGTTCTTC
CDR3aa: CASSRTTYNEQFF

v_gene: TRBV12-5
j_gene: TRBJ2-3
abundance: .
d_gene: .
len: 16
CDR3nt: TGTGCTAGTGGTTTGGTTCTTCACAAATTTACAGATACGCAGTATTTT
CDR3aa: CASGLVLHKFTDTQYF

v_gene: TRBV19
j_gene: TRBJ1-2
abundance: few
d_gene: .
len: 13
CDR3nt: TGTGCCAGTACCCCCCGGCAGCGGAGTGGCTACACCTTC
CDR3aa: CASTPRQRSGYTF

v_gene: TRBV7-6
j_gene: TRBJ2-7
abundance: few
d_gene: .
len: 14
CDR3nt: TGTGCCAGCAGCCAGGGGACAATCGGGTACGAGCAGTACTTC
CDR3aa: CASSQGTIGYEQYF

v_gene: TRBV5-1
j_gene: TRBJ2-7
abundance: .
d_gene: .
len: 15
CDR3nt: TGCGCCAGCAGCGTAGAGGGGAGGTACAACTACGAGCAGTACTTC
CDR3aa: CASSVEGRYNYEQYF

v_gene: TRBV7-9
j_gene: TRBJ1-1
abundance: .
d_gene: .
len: 14
CDR3nt: TGTGCCAGCAGTTACGGGGCACCGGGCACTGAAGCTTTCTTT
CDR3aa: CASSYGAPGTEAFF

v_gene: TRBV11-3
j_gene: TRBJ1-3
abundance: .
d_gene: .
len: 13
CDR3nt: TGTGCCAGCAGCACGGGGCAGGGAAACACCATATATTTT
CDR3aa: CASSTGQGNTIYF

v_gene: TRBV3-1
j_gene: TRBJ1-2
abundance: .
d_gene: .
len: 13
CDR3nt: TGTGCCAGCAGCCAAGATTCAGGGTATGGCTACACCTTC
CDR3aa: CASSQDSGYGYTF

v_gene: TRBV4-1
j_gene: TRBJ2-5
abundance: many
d_gene: .
len: 15
CDR3nt: TGCGCCAGCAGCCAACCTGACAGTCCGGATGAGACCCAGTACTTC
CDR3aa: CASSQPDSPDETQYF

v_gene: TRBV6-1
j_gene: TRBJ1-3
abundance: few
d_gene: .
len: 20
CDR3nt: TGTGCCAGCTATAGTCGATATACCATCACCGTCGCCGCCTCTGGAAACACCATATATTTT
CDR3aa: CASYSRYTITVAASGNTIYF

v_gene: TRBV12-3/TRBV12-4
j_gene: TRBJ2-3
abundance: few
d_gene: .
len: 14
CDR3nt: TGTGCTAGCAGTTTATATCCCGGGGATGATACGCAGTATTTT
CDR3aa: CASSLYPGDDTQYF

v_gene: TRBV29-1
j_gene: TRBJ2-3
abundance: .
d_gene: .
len: 13
CDR3nt: TGCAGCGCGCGACCACCTAGCACAGATACGCAGTATTTT
CDR3aa: CSARPPSTDTQYF

v_gene: TRBV7-8
j_gene: TRBJ2-1
abundance: .
d_gene: TRBD2
len: 15
CDR3nt: TGTGCCAGCAGCGACACTAGCGGGGGGCGCATTGAGCAGTTCTTC
CDR3aa: CASSDTSGGRIEQFF

v_gene: TRBV18
j_gene: TRBJ1-4
abundance: .
d_gene: .
len: 15
CDR3nt: TGTGCCAGCTCACGCCGACAGGCAACTAATGAAAAACTGTTTTTT
CDR3aa: CASSRRQATNEKLFF

v_gene: TRBV3-1
j_gene: TRBJ1-3
abundance: .
d_gene: .
len: 15
CDR3nt: TGTGCCAGCAGCCTGGGGTTTAGCTCTGGAAACACCATATATTTT
CDR3aa: CASSLGFSSGNTIYF

v_gene: TRBV28
j_gene: TRBJ1-1
abundance: .
d_gene: TRBD1
len: 14
CDR3nt: TGTGCCAGCAGAAAAGACAGGGAGTACACTGAAGCTTTCTTT
CDR3aa: CASRKDREYTEAFF

v_gene: TRBV7-3
j_gene: TRBJ1-6
abundance: .
d_gene: .
len: 15
CDR3nt: TGTGCCAGCACCTTAAGTGGCACCTCGAATTCACCCCTCCACTTT
CDR3aa: CASTLSGTSNSPLHF

v_gene: TRBV4-1
j_gene: TRBJ1-6
abundance: few
d_gene: .
len: 15
CDR3nt: TGCGCCAGCAGCCACCCATCAACCCCGCCGTCACCCCTCCACTTT
CDR3aa: CASSHPSTPPSPLHF

v_gene: TRBV5-6
j_gene: TRBJ2-2
abundance: few
d_gene: .
len: 13
CDR3nt: TGTGCCAGCAGCCTGGACTACACCGGGGAGCTGTTTTTT
CDR3aa: CASSLDYTGELFF

v_gene: TRBV12-3/TRBV12-4
j_gene: TRBJ2-7
abundance: few
d_gene: .
len: 14
CDR3nt: TGTGCCAGCAGTTTAAGTCATCGGGCCGGAGGGCAGTACTTC
CDR3aa: CASSLSHRAGGQYF

v_gene: TRBV6-6
j_gene: TRBJ1-1
abundance: .
d_gene: .
len: 14
CDR3nt: TGTGCCAGCAGTTCCGGACAGATGAACACTGAAGCTTTCTTT
CDR3aa: CASSSGQMNTEAFF

v_gene: TRBV19
j_gene: TRBJ1-6
abundance: many
d_gene: .
len: 14
CDR3nt: TGTGCCAGTAGTACGGCACGAGGGAATTCACCCCTCCACTTT
CDR3aa: CASSTARGNSPLHF

v_gene: TRBV7-9
j_gene: TRBJ1-3
abundance: few
d_gene: .
len: 14
CDR3nt: TGTGCCAGCAGTCCGGACATTGCTGGAAACACCATATATTTT
CDR3aa: CASSPDIAGNTIYF

v_gene: TRBV20-1
j_gene: TRBJ2-3
abundance: .
d_gene: TRBD2
len: 14
CDR3nt: TGCAGTGCTACGACTAGCGGGGGAACAGATACGCAGTATTTT
CDR3aa: CSATTSGGTDTQYF

v_gene: TRBV12-3/TRBV12-4
j_gene: TRBJ1-4
abundance: .
d_gene: .
len: 15
CDR3nt: TGTGCCAGCAGTCAAGGGTCAGGGATTACTGAAAAACTGTTTTTT
CDR3aa: CASSQGSGITEKLFF

v_gene: TRBV6-1
j_gene: TRBJ1-5
abundance: .
d_gene: .
len: 11
CDR3nt: TGTGCCAGCAGTGAAGGCCAGCCCCAGCATTTT
CDR3aa: CASSEGQPQHF

v_gene: TRBV24-1
j_gene: TRBJ2-3
abundance: many
d_gene: .
len: 14
CDR3nt: TGTGCCACCAGTGATCCTCGTTCGGGAGATACGCAGTATTTT
CDR3aa: CATSDPRSGDTQYF

v_gene: TRBV7-9
j_gene: TRBJ2-7
abundance: .
d_gene: .
len: 16
CDR3nt: TGTGCCAGCAGTCTTTGGGGCGGGACAAGGACCTACGAGCAGTACTTC
CDR3aa: CASSLWGGTRTYEQYF

v_gene: TRBV12-3/TRBV12-4
j_gene: TRBJ1-5
abundance: .
d_gene: .
len: 13
CDR3nt: TGTGCCAGCAGTCAGAGTGGTGATCAGCCCCAGCATTTT
CDR3aa: CASSQSGDQPQHF

v_gene: TRBV5-1
j_gene: TRBJ2-5
abundance: few
d_gene: TRBD1
len: 17
CDR3nt: TGCGCCAGCAGCCTCGACACCGGGACAGGGGGAGGGGAGACCCAGTACTTC
CDR3aa: CASSLDTGTGGGETQYF

v_gene: TRBV12-3/TRBV12-4
j_gene: TRBJ1-6
abundance: few
d_gene: .
len: 14
CDR3nt: TGTGCCAGCAGCTTTGGCCGGGAAAATTCACCCCTCCACTTT
CDR3aa: CASSFGRENSPLHF

v_gene: TRBV24-1
j_gene: TRBJ2-3
abundance: many
d_gene: .
len: 12
CDR3nt: TGTGCCACCAGTGATCCCAGAGATACGCAGTATTTT
CDR3aa: CATSDPRDTQYF

v_gene: TRBV2
j_gene: TRBJ2-1
abundance: few
d_gene: .
len: 15
CDR3nt: TGTGCCAGCAGTGAATCGGCAGGGTCGGGCAATGAGCAGTTCTTC
CDR3aa: CASSESAGSGNEQFF

v_gene: TRBV4-2
j_gene: TRBJ1-1
abundance: medium-sized
d_gene: .
len: 17
CDR3nt: TGTGCCAGCAGGGAGGAGGTTGGGGGCTTTATGAACACTGAAGCTTTCTTT
CDR3aa: CASREEVGGFMNTEAFF